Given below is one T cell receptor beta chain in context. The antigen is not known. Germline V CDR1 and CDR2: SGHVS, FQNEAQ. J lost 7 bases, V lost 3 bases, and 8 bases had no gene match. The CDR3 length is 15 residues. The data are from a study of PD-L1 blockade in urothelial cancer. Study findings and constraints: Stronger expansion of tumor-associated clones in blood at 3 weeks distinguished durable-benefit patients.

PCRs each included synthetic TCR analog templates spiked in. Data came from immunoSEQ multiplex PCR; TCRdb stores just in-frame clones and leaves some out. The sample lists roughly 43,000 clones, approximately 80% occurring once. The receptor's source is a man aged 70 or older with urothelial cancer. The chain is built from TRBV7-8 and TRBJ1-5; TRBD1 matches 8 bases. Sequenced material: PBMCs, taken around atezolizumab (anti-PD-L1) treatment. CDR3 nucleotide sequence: TGTGCCAGCAGCTTCGGACAGGGAGGCGGACAGCCCCAGCATTTT. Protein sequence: CASSFGQGGGQPQHF.